The T cell receptor (beta chain) described here comes from a study of CD8+ T cells in alopecia areata. Between the trimmed V and J ends, which lost 8 bases and 6 bases, there was a span of 13 bases. The CDR3 is 13 amino acids. The germline CDR1 and CDR2 sequences are SGHTA and FQGTGA. Turning to this clone: The antigen is undetermined.

Overall study results and limits: Sequencing of scalp samples also captures resident alphabeta T cells of normal skin.

Sequencing relied on a cDNA template that was reverse transcribed from extracted RNA. The repertoire was sequenced with immunoSEQ multiplex PCR; TCRdb's copy has only in-frame clones and lacks some. The sample includes 150,000 to 200,000 clones, approximately 56% of them seen just once. Specimen: CD4+ T cells sorted from blood, collected at week 0. The chain carries TRBV7-3 and TRBJ2-2, with a weak D call TRBD1 (5 bases). This TCR derives from a human donor with alopecia areata. The CDR3 is CASSPGRAGELFF. The CDR3 DNA follows: TGTGCCAGCTCCCCAGGCAGGGCCGGGGAGCTGTTTTTT.